Listed here are 18 T cell receptor beta chains from one sample, sequenced in a study of HIV-infected patients and healthy controls. Reverse transcription used 450 to 550 ng RNA and constant-region primers for alpha and beta. Alpha and beta chain libraries were made separately by chain-specific third strand synthesis with multiplexing indices. TCRdb processed the 5' RACE reads anew with MiXCR; each CDR3 protein has one entry. The data show 18,000 or so distinct CDR3 sequences, 12% seen once. Whole blood was used without fractionation, so all unsorted peripheral T cells were included. Sample: blood. Receptor source: an adult in good health.

This clonotype was counted ten times or more. The chain uses TRBV20-1 and TRBJ2-4, with D possibly TRBD2 on 5 matching bases. Trimming removed 0 bases from V and 4 bases from J, with 10 bases in between. In germline, CDR1 is DFQATT, CDR2 SNEGSKA (reference sequence). This CDR3 is built from 14 residues. The CDR3 protein is CSARDWTGKNIQYF. The DNA for the CDR3 is TGCAGTGCTAGAGATTGGACTGGGAAAAACATTCAGTACTTC.

This clonotype was picked up a small number of times. This sequence joins TRBV12-3 or TRBV12-4 and TRBJ2-7; D is unclear. Trimming took 1 base from V and 2 from J, leaving 6 bases between them. The CDR3 extends over 13 amino acids. CDR3 protein: CASSLGWPYEQYF. The CDR3 bases are TGTGCCAGCAGTTTAGGATGGCCCTACGAGCAGTACTTC.

Ten or more counts support this clonotype. V is TRBV28 and J is TRBJ1-1; D gene ambiguous. The V end was cut by 5 bases, the J end by 1 base, with 5 bases between. The CDR3 spans 12 residues. Germline CDR1 reads MDHEN; CDR2 reads SYDVKM. The CDR3 region is CASSTQNTEAFF. In DNA form, the CDR3 reads TGTGCCAGCAGTACACAGAACACTGAAGCTTTCTTT.

This clonotype was picked up a small number of times. The chain carries TRBV12-3 or TRBV12-4 and TRBJ1-1; D is perhaps TRBD1 (5 bases). The V end lost 5 bases, the J end lost 11 bases, and 18 bases lay between the germline ends. This CDR3 is built from 13 residues. The CDR3 spells CASSPQEGLKAFF. Written as DNA, the CDR3 is TGTGCCAGCAGTCCCCAAGAGGGGCTGAAGGCTTTCTTT.

This clonotype is medium-sized (0.01 to 0.1%). The V call is TRBV2, the J call TRBJ1-6, with 8 positions matching TRBD1. Germline V gene sequence: CDR1 SNHLY, CDR2 FYNNEI. This CDR3 region has 14 residues. The J segment lost 9 bases and the V segment lost 5 bases, leaving 6 bases of the junction unmatched. Here the CDR3 reads CASSLDREGSPLHF. The CDR3 DNA sequence: TGTGCCAGCAGTCTGGACAGGGAAGGTTCACCCCTCCACTTT.

In this sample, this clonotype turned up many times. The chain is built from TRBV12-3 or TRBV12-4 and TRBJ2-6, with 7 bases lining up with TRBD1. This CDR3 region has 15 residues. V shed 6 bases and J 9 bases; nucleotides not matched to a gene: 11. The CDR3 DNA is TGTGCCAGCAGCCAGACAGGGCCGAACCACAACGTCCTGACTTTC. Protein sequence: CASSQTGPNHNVLTF.

This chain uses TRBV3-1 with TRBJ1-3, with a tentative D call TRBD1 (5 bases). CDR1 LGHDT and CDR2 YNNKEL come from the germline V gene (reference sequence). V lost 6 bases and J 4 bases, leaving 13 bases between the germline ends. The CDR3 is made up of 14 amino acids. CDR3 amino acids: CASSSGTQGNTIYF. The CDR3 DNA is TGTGCCAGCAGTTCCGGGACGCAAGGAAACACCATATATTTT.

The chain has TRBV7-2 and TRBJ1-5; perhaps TRBD1 as D (6 bases). CDR3 length: 14 residues. Germline assignment: CDR1 SGHTA and CDR2 FQGNSA. V lost 5 bases to trimming and J lost 7 bases, with 15 bases between them. CDR3 residues: CASSEDRFRQPQHF. In nucleotides, the CDR3 is TGTGCCAGCAGCGAGGACAGATTTAGGCAGCCCCAGCATTTT.

Sample share makes this clonotype medium-sized. The chain recombines TRBV2 with TRBJ1-5, with D uncertain. The CDR3 spans 14 residues. Trimming took 5 bases from V and 0 from J, leaving 8 bases between them. The germline CDR1 and CDR2 sequences are SNHLY and FYNNEI. The CDR3 DNA reads as TGTGCCAGCAGTTCAGACGGTAGCAATCAGCCCCAGCATTTT. Translated, it gives CASSSDGSNQPQHF.

This clonotype has ten or more counts. This chain joins TRBV3-1 and TRBJ2-3; D remains unclear. V shed 0 bases and J shed 2 bases, with 12 bases lying between them. The CDR3 spans 16 residues. The V gene's germline CDR1 is LGHDT and CDR2 YNNKEL (reference sequence). CDR3 region: CASSQDLDRFTDTQYF. The CDR3 DNA reads as TGTGCCAGCAGCCAAGATCTTGATCGCTTCACAGATACGCAGTATTTT.

The chain joins TRBV18 to TRBJ1-1, with D perhaps matching TRBD1 (5 bases). Germline CDR1 KGHSH, CDR2 LQKENI. The V gene lost 5 bases and the J gene lost 3 bases, with 7 bases spanning the gap. The CDR3 is 12 amino acids. In DNA form, the CDR3 reads TGTGCCAGCTCAGAAGGGGACACTGAAGCTTTCTTT. This translates into CASSEGDTEAFF. Looking up the rest from reference TRBV18 and TRBJ1-1 gives the full variable domain: NAGVMQNPRHLVRRRGQEARLRCSPMKGHSHVYWYRQLPEEGLKFMVYLQKENIIDESGMPKERFSAEFPKEGPSILRIQQVVRGDSAAYFCASSEGDTEAFFGQGTRLTVV.

This clonotype was seen at least ten times. V gene TRBV5-4 combines with J gene TRBJ1-2; D gene unclear. In germline, CDR1 is SGHNT, CDR2 YYREEE (reference sequence). V lost 1 base and J lost 8, with 18 bases in between. The CDR3 sequence is 15 residues long. CDR3 sequence reads: CASSLKGSGARGYTF. The CDR3, as DNA: TGTGCCAGCAGCTTGAAGGGCAGTGGAGCCCGAGGCTACACCTTC.

This clonotype has only a few counts. J is TRBJ1-4 and V is TRBV5-4; 11 bases map to TRBD1. Germline-derived CDR1 and CDR2 are SGHNT and YYREEE (reference sequence). The CDR3 loop spans 15 amino acids. V was pared by 1 base and J by 6 bases, with 2 bases of the junction left unmatched. The CDR3 sequence: CASSLRDRGDEKLFF. The CDR3 DNA follows: TGTGCCAGCAGCTTGAGGGACAGGGGGGATGAAAAACTGTTTTTT. The whole variable domain, filled in from reference TRBV5-4 and TRBJ1-4, reads ETGVTQSPTHLIKTRGQQVTLRCSSQSGHNTVSWYQQALGQGPQFIFQYYREEENGRGNFPPRFSGLQFPNYSSELNVNALELDDSALYLCASSLRDRGDEKLFFGSGTQLSVL.

In its sample, this clonotype is medium-sized (0.01 to 0.1%). The chain links TRBV30 to TRBJ1-1, with a weak D call TRBD1 (5 bases). The CDR3 runs to 11 residues. Trimming took off 0 bases at V and 10 bases at J, with 9 bases between the two ends. Germline CDR1 reads GTSNPN; CDR2 reads SVGIG (reference sequence). CDR3 nucleotide sequence: TGTGCCTGGAGTGTTCAGGGTGCAGCTTTCTTT. Protein: CAWSVQGAAFF.

This clonotype was counted ten times or more. The chain is built from TRBV4-1 and TRBJ2-1; TRBD2 might be the D (7 bases). The length of the CDR3 is 14 residues. The germline gives CDR1 MGHRA, CDR2 YSYEKL. Trimming removed 5 bases from V and 8 bases from J, with 16 bases in between. Here the CDR3 DNA reads TGCGCCAGCAGCTGGGGGGGGGCGAGGGATGAGCAGTTCTTC. Its protein is CASSWGGARDEQFF.

Comments on this clonotype: A read error is possible here, since a much larger clone lies one base away. The chain links TRBV12-3 or TRBV12-4 to TRBJ1-2; TRBD1 matches 7 bases. V gave up 6 bases and J gave up 4 bases; unmatched junction bases: 5. This CDR3 region has 13 residues. CDR3 region: CASSPTGSYGYTF. CDR3 sequence (DNA): TGTGCCAGCAGCCCGACAGGGAGCTATGGCTACACCTTC.

This clonotype has a handful of counts. This chain joins TRBV20-1 and TRBJ1-2, with 10 bases that match TRBD1. CDR1 and CDR2 (germline): DFQATT, SNEGSKA (reference sequence). This CDR3 spans 13 amino acids. V lost 3 bases and J lost 5; bases outside the gene matches: 3. As DNA, the CDR3 is TGCAGTGCTAGTATGGACAGGGGGTATGGCTACACCTTC. Its translation is CSASMDRGYGYTF.

At least ten counts were recorded for this clonotype. The rearrangement links TRBV11-2 to TRBJ1-1; 7 bases align to TRBD1. The V gene end was trimmed by 5 bases and the J gene end by 1 base; junction bases not matched to a gene: 7. This CDR3 spans 15 amino acids. Germline V gene data show CDR1 as SGHAT and CDR2 as FQNNGV. CDR3: CASSQGTVRNTEAFF. The CDR3 DNA reads as TGTGCCAGCAGCCAAGGGACAGTCCGGAACACTGAAGCTTTCTTT.